These 3 T cell receptor beta chains were all obtained from the same sample, sequenced in a study of blood T cell repertoires in COVID-19 (dated by TCRdb to about 2020). Library preparation employed the immunoSEQ multiplex PCR assay. Drawn from immuneACCESS, this table holds only the in-frame rearrangements with V and J called that TCRdb kept. Clones are partly lost; checked studies trace under half to an unresolved V gene and leave the rest unexplained. For this sample there are some 260,000 clones; about nine tenths appear just once. The ten top clones hold about 6.9% of the sample. The specimen was PBMCs or T cells enriched from blood (not recorded which). The receptors here all came from a young woman with acute COVID-19.

V usage is TRBV7-3 and J usage is TRBJ2-5; 7 bases map to TRBD1. Germline assignment: CDR1 SGHTA and CDR2 FQGTGA. After removal of 1 base from V and 4 bases from J, the junction contained 6 bases not matched to a gene. The CDR3 totals 15 residues. The CDR3 reads CASSLNGPGGETQYF. For the CDR3, the DNA is TGTGCCAGCAGCTTAAATGGGCCAGGGGGAGAGACCCAGTACTTC.

As concerns this clone: Relative to the germline gene, one junction end is altered; a read error may explain this. The chain has TRBV28 and TRBJ2-7; TRBD1 is a possible D gene (5 bases). CDR1 MDHEN and CDR2 SYDVKM come from the germline V gene. This CDR3 spans 13 amino acids. CDR3 bases: TGTGCCAGCAGTTTAAGGCGTAGTGAAGGGGTAGAATTC. It is translated as CASSLRRSEGVEF.

V gene TRBV30 combines with J gene TRBJ2-3; possible D gene TRBD2, 7 bases. The germline V gene encodes CDR1 GTSNPN and CDR2 SVGIG (reference sequence). This CDR3 is built from 16 residues. Trimming stripped 2 bases from V and 1 base from J, with 16 bases between. The DNA of the CDR3 is TGTGCCTGGAGTAGGGGGGGAATTTCCCGCACAGATACGCAGTATTTT. It yields the protein CAWSRGGISRTDTQYF.